This TCR beta chain is drawn from a study of T cell responses to AZD1222 COVID-19 vaccine. Produced via immunoSEQ multiplex PCR; TCRdb's table is partial and in-frame only. The table has 90,000 or so clones, approximately 89% seen once. The sample consisted of peripheral blood, taken 28 days after the second AZD1222 dose. The clonotype was recovered from an adult who received the AZD1222 COVID-19 vaccine.

The CDR3 spells CASNQDSIKSGVTGVLNTEAFF. CDR3 nucleotides: TGTGCCAGCAACCAAGACAGTATAAAATCGGGGGTAACGGGAGTACTAAACACTGAAGCTTTCTTT. This sequence joins TRBV13 and TRBJ1-1; weak D call: TRBD1 (5 bases). The V end was cut by 7 bases, the J end by 2 bases, with 38 bases between. The CDR3 contains 22 residues. CDR1 and CDR2 from the germline V gene are PRHDT and FYEKMQ (reference sequence).